This T cell receptor beta chain was observed in a study of cytomegalovirus exposure and HLA in healthy donors. Overall study results and limits: CMV serostatus was the only recorded immune exposure for donors. Researchers counted around 160 TCR beta chains as cytomegalovirus-associated.

The primer mix had 60 Vbeta and 13 Jbeta primers. The protocol was immunoSEQ multiplex PCR, while the TCRdb copy is restricted to in-frame clones and leaves out a portion. Of some 200,000 clones listed, less than 80% were seen once; the top ten hold around 2.9%. Remarks on this clone: Its target is not known.

CDR3 length: 17 amino acids. Germline V gene sequence: CDR1 SGHRS, CDR2 YFSETQ. With 3 bases clipped from V and 1 base from J, the junction kept 5 bases outside the gene matches. The sequence derives from a man aged 40-55 years in good health and CMV-seronegative. The sample was PBMCs. The gene calls are TRBV5-1 and TRBJ2-6; TRBD1 matches at 9 bases. Here the CDR3 DNA reads TGCGCCAGCAGCTATACCGGGACAGGGTCTGGGGCCAACGTCCTGACTTTC. The encoded protein is CASSYTGTGSGANVLTF. The whole variable domain, filled in from reference TRBV5-1 and TRBJ2-6, reads KAGVTQTPRYLIKTRGQQVTLSCSPISGHRSVSWYQQTPGQGLQFLFEYFSETQRNKGNFPGRFSGRQFSNSRSEMNVSTLELGDSALYLCASSYTGTGSGANVLTFGAGSRLTVL.